Below are 6 T cell receptor beta chains sequenced from a single sample in a study of control samples from healthy donors and cancer patients. The data were produced by immunoSEQ multiplex PCR, yet TCRdb's version contains in-frame clones alone and is incomplete. Altogether 150,000 to 200,000 clones are present, around 90% being singletons, with the ten largest covering 1.4%. The sample consisted of blood. The receptors derive from a man aged 30-40 years in good health.

The chain combines TRBV5-4 with TRBJ2-1, with D perhaps matching TRBD2 (6 bases). Trimming took 4 bases from V and 7 from J, leaving 21 bases between them. The CDR3 sequence is 16 residues long. CDR1 is SGHNT, CDR2 YYREEE, per germline (reference sequence). This CDR3 reads CASSPGEGVPINEQFF. The CDR3 region has the DNA TGTGCCAGCAGCCCGGGAGAGGGAGTGCCGATAAATGAGCAGTTCTTC.

CDR3 coding DNA: TGTGCTAGTGGGCCGGGACTAGGTTACAATGAGCAGTTCTTC. This encodes CASGPGLGYNEQFF. V usage is TRBV12-5 and J usage is TRBJ2-1; TRBD2 agrees at 8 bases. CDR3 length: 14 amino acids. J lost 4 bases, V lost 6 bases, and 5 bases had no gene match. Germline lookup yields CDR1 LGHNT and CDR2 FRNRAP. Using reference TRBV12-5 and TRBJ2-1 for the parts outside the CDR3, the full variable domain is DARVTQTPRHKVTEMGQEVTMRCQPILGHNTVFWYRQTMMQGLELLAYFRNRAPLDDSGMPKDRFSAEMPDATLATLKIQPSEPRDSAVYFCASGPGLGYNEQFFGPGTRLTVL.

The chain couples TRBV20-1 to TRBJ2-7; 8 positions match TRBD2. The length of the CDR3 is 14 residues. The V gene end was trimmed by 3 bases and the J gene end by 2 bases; junction bases not matched to a gene: 6. Germline CDR1 DFQATT, CDR2 SNEGSKA (reference sequence). The CDR3 DNA reads as TGCAGTGCTAGTCCCGGGACTAGAGCCTACGAGCAGTACTTC. Its translation is CSASPGTRAYEQYF.

The V call is TRBV7-2, the J call TRBJ1-2; TRBD1 matches 7 bases. The CDR3 contains 14 residues. Germline V gene data show CDR1 as SGHTA and CDR2 as FQGNSA. With V trimmed by 5 bases and J by 4 bases, 7 bases remained unmatched. Here the CDR3 DNA reads TGTGCCAGCAGCGGTAGTGACAGGGCCTATGGCTACACCTTC. Its protein is CASSGSDRAYGYTF.

V gene TRBV11-3 combines with J gene TRBJ2-6, with 10 bases lining up with TRBD1. This CDR3 contains 16 residues. Germline V lookup: CDR1 SGHNT, CDR2 YENEEA. The V segment lost 4 bases and the J segment 4 bases; nucleotides outside the gene matches: 4. The CDR3 coding sequence is TGTGCCAGCAGCTCAGACAGGGGGCGAGGGGCCAACGTCCTGACTTTC. Protein: CASSSDRGRGANVLTF.

The chain joins TRBV11-3 to TRBJ2-1; unclear D gene. The CDR3 is 14 residues long. Germline V gene lookup returns CDR1 SGHNT and CDR2 YENEEA. V was clipped by 5 bases and J by 0 bases, with 8 bases between them. The CDR3 region has the DNA TGTGCCAGCAGCCCGCCCAGCTCCTACAATGAGCAGTTCTTC. Its protein product is CASSPPSSYNEQFF. The variable domain in full, with the rest retrieved from reference TRBV11-3 and TRBJ2-1, is EAGVVQSPRYKIIEKKQPVAFWCNPISGHNTLYWYLQNLGQGPELLIRYENEEAVDDSQLPKDRFSAERLKGVDSTLKIQPAELGDSAVYLCASSPPSSYNEQFFGPGTRLTVL.